This T cell receptor beta chain stems from a study of control samples from healthy donors and cancer patients. Assay: immunoSEQ multiplex PCR; the TCRdb copy retains only in-frame clones and omits some. The data show roughly 150,000 clones, around nine tenths seen once. V shed 4 bases and J shed 3 bases, with 18 bases lying between them. Looked up from germline, CDR1 is GTSNPN and CDR2 is SVGIG (reference sequence). This CDR3 contains 15 residues. This receptor was taken from a man younger than 35 in good health. The chain combines TRBV30 with TRBJ1-1, with no clear D. Sequencing was carried out using blood. In DNA, the CDR3 is TGTGCCTGGACCCTGACATTGGCGAGGCACACTGAAGCTTTCTTT. Its protein product is CAWTLTLARHTEAFF.